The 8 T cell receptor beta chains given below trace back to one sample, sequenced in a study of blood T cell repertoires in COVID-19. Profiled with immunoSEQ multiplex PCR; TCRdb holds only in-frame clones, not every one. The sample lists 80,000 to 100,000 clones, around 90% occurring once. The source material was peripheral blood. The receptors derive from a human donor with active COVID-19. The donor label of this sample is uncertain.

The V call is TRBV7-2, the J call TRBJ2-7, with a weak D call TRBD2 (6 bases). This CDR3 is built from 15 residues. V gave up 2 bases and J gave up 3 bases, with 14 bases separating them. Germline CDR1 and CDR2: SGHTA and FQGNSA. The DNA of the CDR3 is TGTGCCAGCAGCTTACCCCCCGGGGGTAGCTACGAGCAGTACTTC. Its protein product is CASSLPPGGSYEQYF.

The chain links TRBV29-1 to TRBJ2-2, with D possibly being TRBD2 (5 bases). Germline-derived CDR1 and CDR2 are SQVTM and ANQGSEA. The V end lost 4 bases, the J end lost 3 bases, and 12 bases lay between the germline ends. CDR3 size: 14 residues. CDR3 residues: CSVGMRVDTGELFF. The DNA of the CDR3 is TGCAGCGTTGGAATGAGGGTGGACACCGGGGAGCTGTTTTTT.

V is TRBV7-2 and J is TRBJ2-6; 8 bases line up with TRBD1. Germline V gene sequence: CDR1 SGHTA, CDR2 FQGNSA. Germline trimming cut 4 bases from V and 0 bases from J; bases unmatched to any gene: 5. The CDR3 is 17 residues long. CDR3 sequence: CASSSTGAGSGANVLTF. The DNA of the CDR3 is TGTGCCAGCAGCTCGACAGGGGCTGGCTCTGGGGCCAACGTCCTGACTTTC.

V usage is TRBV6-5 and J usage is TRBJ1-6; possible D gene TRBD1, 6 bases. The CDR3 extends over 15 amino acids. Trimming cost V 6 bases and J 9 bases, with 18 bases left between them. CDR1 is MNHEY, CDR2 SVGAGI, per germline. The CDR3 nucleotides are TGTGCCAGCAGCCCAAGGGGGGGCGCGGGTTCACCCCTCCACTTT. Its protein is CASSPRGGAGSPLHF.

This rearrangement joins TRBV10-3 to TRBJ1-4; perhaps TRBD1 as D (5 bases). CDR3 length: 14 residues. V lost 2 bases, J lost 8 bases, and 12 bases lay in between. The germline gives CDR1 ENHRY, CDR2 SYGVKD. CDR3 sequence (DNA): TGTGCCATCAGTGAGCGGGGGTCGGAGGAAAAACTGTTTTTT. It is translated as CAISERGSEEKLFF.

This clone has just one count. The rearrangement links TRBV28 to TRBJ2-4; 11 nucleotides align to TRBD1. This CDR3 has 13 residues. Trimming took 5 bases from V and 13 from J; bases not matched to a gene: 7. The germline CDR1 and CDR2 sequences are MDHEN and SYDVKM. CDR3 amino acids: CASSRTGGAGQYF. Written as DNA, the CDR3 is TGTGCCAGCAGTCGGACAGGGGGCGCCGGCCAGTACTTC.

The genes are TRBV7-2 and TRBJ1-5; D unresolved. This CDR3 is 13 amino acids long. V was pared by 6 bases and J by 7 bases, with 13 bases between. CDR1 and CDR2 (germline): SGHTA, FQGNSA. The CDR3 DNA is TGTGCCAGCAGGACTCAGGAGGGCCAGCCCCAGCATTTT. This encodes CASRTQEGQPQHF.

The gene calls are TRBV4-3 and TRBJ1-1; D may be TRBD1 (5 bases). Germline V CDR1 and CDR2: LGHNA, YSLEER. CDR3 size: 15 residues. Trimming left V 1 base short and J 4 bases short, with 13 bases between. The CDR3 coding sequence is TGCGCCAGCAGCCAAGGGGAGGGGAGGTTCACTGAAGCTTTCTTT. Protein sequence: CASSQGEGRFTEAFF.